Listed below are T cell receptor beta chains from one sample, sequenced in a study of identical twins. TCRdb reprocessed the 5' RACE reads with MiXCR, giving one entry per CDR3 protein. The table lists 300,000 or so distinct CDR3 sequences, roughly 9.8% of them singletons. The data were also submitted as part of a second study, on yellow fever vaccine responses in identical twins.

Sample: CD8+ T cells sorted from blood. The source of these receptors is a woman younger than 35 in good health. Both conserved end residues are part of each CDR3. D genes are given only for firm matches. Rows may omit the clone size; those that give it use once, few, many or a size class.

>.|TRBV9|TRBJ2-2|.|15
TGTGCCAGCAGCGTAAAGGGGTCGAACACCGGGGAGCTGTTTTTT
CASSVKGSNTGELFF
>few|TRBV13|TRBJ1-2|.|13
TGTGCCAGCAGCTCCATTATGAGGTTGGGCTACACCTTC
CASSSIMRLGYTF
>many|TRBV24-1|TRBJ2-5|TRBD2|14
TGTGCCACCAAGGAAGCGGGAGGACAAGAGACCCAGTACTTC
CATKEAGGQETQYF
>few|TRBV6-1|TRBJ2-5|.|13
TGTGCCAGCAGCAGGGTGTACCAAGAGACCCAGTACTTC
CASSRVYQETQYF
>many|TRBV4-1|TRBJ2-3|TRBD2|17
TGCGCCAGCAGCCAAGCGGGAGGGCCCTCGGGAGCAGATACGCAGTATTTT
CASSQAGGPSGADTQYF
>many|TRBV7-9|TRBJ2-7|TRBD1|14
TGTGCCAGCAGCGCCGGGACAGGGAAAATCGAGCAGTACTTC
CASSAGTGKIEQYF
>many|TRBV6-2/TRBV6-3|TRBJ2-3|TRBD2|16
TGTGCCAGCAGTTACAAGCGACTAGCGGGGGCGAATACGCAGTATTTT
CASSYKRLAGANTQYF
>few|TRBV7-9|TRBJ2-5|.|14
TGTGCCAGCAGCCCTTTCTCGTTAGGAGAGACCCAGTACTTC
CASSPFSLGETQYF
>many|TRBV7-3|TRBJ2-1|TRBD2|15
TGTGCCAGCAGCCTCCTAGCGGCTACCTACAATGAGCAGTTCTTC
CASSLLAATYNEQFF
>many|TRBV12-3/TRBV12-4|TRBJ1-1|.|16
TGTGCCAGCAGTTTCCCTGGCAGGGAGGGTAACACTGAAGCTTTCTTT
CASSFPGREGNTEAFF
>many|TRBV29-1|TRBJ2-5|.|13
TGCAGCGTTGAAGCCTTTGGCGGGGAGACCCAGTACTTC
CSVEAFGGETQYF
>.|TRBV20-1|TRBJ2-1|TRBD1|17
TGCAGTGTTAGTAGACAGGGGACGCCTGGAATCCACAATGAGCAGTTCTTC
CSVSRQGTPGIHNEQFF
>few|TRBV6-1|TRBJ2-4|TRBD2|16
TGTGCCAGCAGTGACCCAACCGGGACTACTTTAAACATTCAGTACTTC
CASSDPTGTTLNIQYF
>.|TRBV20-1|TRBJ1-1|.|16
TGCAGTGCTACCACAAAGCGCAAGGAACCGAACACTGAAGCTTTCTTT
CSATTKRKEPNTEAFF
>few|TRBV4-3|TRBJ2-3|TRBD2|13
TGCGCCAGCAGCCAGGGGACTAGTGATACGCAGTATTTT
CASSQGTSDTQYF
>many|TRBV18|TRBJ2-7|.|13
TGTGCCAGCTCACCCCAGGCGTTGCTCGAGCAGTACTTC
CASSPQALLEQYF
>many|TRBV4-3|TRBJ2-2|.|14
TGTGCCAGCAGCCCCGGACCGAACACCGGGGAGCTGTTTTTT
CASSPGPNTGELFF
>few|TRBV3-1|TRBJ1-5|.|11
TGTGCCAGCAGCCAACGTCAGCCCCAGCATTTT
CASSQRQPQHF
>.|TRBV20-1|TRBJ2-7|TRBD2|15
TGCAGTGCTAGAATCCCCCTAGCGGGGATCTACGAGCAGTACTTC
CSARIPLAGIYEQYF
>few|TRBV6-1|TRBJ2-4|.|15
TGTGCCAGCAGCGCGGGGTTAGGAGGCAAAAACATTCAGTACTTC
CASSAGLGGKNIQYF
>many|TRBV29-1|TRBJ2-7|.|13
TGCAGCGTTGAAGACTACCCCCGGGACGAGCAGTACTTC
CSVEDYPRDEQYF
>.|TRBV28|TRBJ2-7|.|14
TGTGCCAGCAGTTTAGTTGGGGGCGCGGAGTGGCAGTACTTC
CASSLVGGAEWQYF
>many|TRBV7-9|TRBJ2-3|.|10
TGTGCCACTAGCACAGATACGCAGTATTTT
CATSTDTQYF
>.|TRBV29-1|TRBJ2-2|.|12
TGCAGCGTTGTCACGAACACCGGGGAGCTGTTTTTT
CSVVTNTGELFF
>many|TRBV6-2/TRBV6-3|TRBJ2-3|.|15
TGTGCCACCGCCGACTCGACCACTAGCACAGATACGCAGTATTTT
CATADSTTSTDTQYF
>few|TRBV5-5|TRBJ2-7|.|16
TGTGCCAGCAGCAAACACGGACTATCCGACCCTTACGAGCAGTACTTC
CASSKHGLSDPYEQYF
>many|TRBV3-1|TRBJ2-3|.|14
TGTGCCAGCAGCCAAGACAGGGGGGCGGATACGCAGTATTTT
CASSQDRGADTQYF
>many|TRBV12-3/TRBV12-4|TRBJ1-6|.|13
TGTGCCAGCAAAGGGGACACGAGCTCACCCCTCCACTTT
CASKGDTSSPLHF
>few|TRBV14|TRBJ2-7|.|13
TGTGCCAGCAGCCCCTTTCATCCATACGAGCAGTACTTC
CASSPFHPYEQYF
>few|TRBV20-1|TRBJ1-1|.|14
TGCAGTGCCTCAGAGGGAGAATCAGTTCGTGGAGCTTTCTTT
CSASEGESVRGAFF
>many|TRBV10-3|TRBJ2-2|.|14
TGTGCCATCCTAAGGAGGATTGACACCGGGGAGCTGTTTTTT
CAILRRIDTGELFF
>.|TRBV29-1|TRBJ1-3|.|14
TGCAGCGTTGTGGGCAGTCTCTCTGGAAACACCATATATTTT
CSVVGSLSGNTIYF
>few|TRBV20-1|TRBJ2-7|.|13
TGCAGTGCTACTTGGACAGCCTCCTACGAGCAGTACTTC
CSATWTASYEQYF
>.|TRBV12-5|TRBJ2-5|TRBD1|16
TGTGCTAGTGGTCCCGGCCGGGACAGGGGTGAGGTGACCCAGTACTTC
CASGPGRDRGEVTQYF
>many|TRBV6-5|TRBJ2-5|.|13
TGTGCCAGCAGTTACGGCAGACAAGAGACCCAGTACTTC
CASSYGRQETQYF
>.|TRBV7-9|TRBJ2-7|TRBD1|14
TGTGCCAGCAGCTCGGGGGACAGGACCTACGAGCAGTACTTC
CASSSGDRTYEQYF
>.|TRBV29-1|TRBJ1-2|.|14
TGCAGCGTTGATGTTATGGTCCGCGGCTATGGCTACACCTTC
CSVDVMVRGYGYTF
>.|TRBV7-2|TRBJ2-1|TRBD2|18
TGTGCCAGCAGCTTAGCGCTCTCGGCGGGGGGGGGCTACAATGAGCAGTTCTTC
CASSLALSAGGGYNEQFF
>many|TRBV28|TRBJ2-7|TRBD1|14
TGTGCCAGCAGTCCGAGGACAGGGGCCTACGAGCAGTACTTC
CASSPRTGAYEQYF
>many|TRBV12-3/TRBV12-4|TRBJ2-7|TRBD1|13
TGTGCCAGCAGCAGACAGGGCAACTACGAGCAGTACTTC
CASSRQGNYEQYF
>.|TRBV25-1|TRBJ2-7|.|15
TGTGCCAGCAGTGACTACATTACAGGAACCTACGAGCAGTACTTC
CASSDYITGTYEQYF
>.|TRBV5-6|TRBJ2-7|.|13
TGTGCCAGCAGCCTACGCCGGGGCTACGAGCAGTACTTC
CASSLRRGYEQYF
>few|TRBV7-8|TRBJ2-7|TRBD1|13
TGTGCCAGCAGAGACAGGGGAGCTCGTGAGCAGTACTTC
CASRDRGAREQYF
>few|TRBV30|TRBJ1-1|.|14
TGTGCCTGGAGTGTTCTTATCGGGGACACTGAAGCTTTCTTT
CAWSVLIGDTEAFF
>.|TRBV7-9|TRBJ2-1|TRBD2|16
TGTGCCAGCAGCCCCAGACTAGCGGGAAGATACAATGAGCAGTTCTTC
CASSPRLAGRYNEQFF
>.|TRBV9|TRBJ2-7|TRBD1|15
TGTGCCAGCAGCGTAGCTTTGGGACAGGGTCACGAGCAGTACTTC
CASSVALGQGHEQYF
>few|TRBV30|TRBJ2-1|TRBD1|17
TGTGCCTGGACCCTAGGACCAGGGGGCTACTCCTACAATGAGCAGTTCTTC
CAWTLGPGGYSYNEQFF
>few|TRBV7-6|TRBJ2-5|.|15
TGTGCCAGCAGCTCCGACCCAGGGACTGACGAGACCCAGTACTTC
CASSSDPGTDETQYF
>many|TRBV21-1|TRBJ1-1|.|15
TGTGCCAGCAATCCAAACGACAGGGGAGATGGTGAAGCTTTCTTT
CASNPNDRGDGEAFF
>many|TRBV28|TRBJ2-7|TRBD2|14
TGTGCCAGCAGGGGACTAGCGGATACCTACGAGCAGTACTTC
CASRGLADTYEQYF
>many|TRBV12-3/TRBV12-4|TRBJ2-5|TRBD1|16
TGTGCCAGCAGCCCAACTATTACAGGGGAGCAAGAGACCCAGTACTTC
CASSPTITGEQETQYF